Below are 27 T cell receptor beta chains sequenced from a single sample in a study of PD-1 blockade in classical Hodgkin lymphoma. Relapse after autologous stem cell transplantation occurred in every patient, and brentuximab vedotin exposure varied. TCRdb's copy holds only in-frame clones and misses some; the assay was immunoSEQ multiplex PCR. The table shows around 45,000 clones, with almost 90% occurring only once. The material was peripheral blood mononuclear cells (PBMCs), obtained at baseline. The receptor set was obtained from a human donor with classical Hodgkin lymphoma.

J is TRBJ1-2 and V is TRBV13; no definite D call. The V end lost 3 bases, the J end lost 8 bases, and 10 bases lay between the germline ends. The V gene's germline CDR1 is PRHDT and CDR2 FYEKMQ (reference sequence). The CDR3 has 12 residues. The CDR3 DNA sequence: TGTGCCAGCAGCTTGGGTAAGCCCGGCTACACCTTC. This translates into CASSLGKPGYTF.

This chain connects TRBV28 to TRBJ1-2; D is perhaps TRBD1 (5 bases). V lost 5 bases and J lost 4, with 14 bases in between. There are 14 residues in the CDR3. Per germline, CDR1 MDHEN and CDR2 SYDVKM. The CDR3 coding sequence is TGTGCCAGCAGTCGAGATGTGGGGCTCTATGGCTACACCTTC. Protein product: CASSRDVGLYGYTF.

The chain carries TRBV6-5 and TRBJ1-2; 10 bases match TRBD1. The CDR3 totals 15 residues. Germline CDR1 reads MNHEY; CDR2 reads SVGAGI. With 2 bases clipped from V and 4 bases from J, the junction kept 4 bases outside the gene matches. The CDR3 spells CASSYGTGESYGYTF. The CDR3 nucleotides are TGTGCCAGCAGTTACGGGACAGGGGAAAGCTATGGCTACACCTTC.

The chain joins TRBV2 to TRBJ2-2; D gene uncertain. The germline CDR1 and CDR2 sequences are SNHLY and FYNNEI. The CDR3 has 15 amino acids. V lost 4 bases and J lost 4, with 13 bases in between. As DNA, the CDR3 is TGTGCCAGCAGTGTAGTGGGCCGAAGCACCGGGGAGCTGTTTTTT. Its translation: CASSVVGRSTGELFF.

The V and J genes are TRBV6-6 and TRBJ2-1; no reliable D call. Germline values: CDR1 MNHNY, CDR2 SVGAGI (reference sequence). The CDR3 spans 16 residues. V lost 6 bases to trimming and J lost 7 bases, with 22 bases between them. The CDR3 reads CASSPRLSFRRNEQFF. In DNA form, the CDR3 reads TGTGCCAGCAGCCCCCGGCTTAGTTTTCGACGGAATGAGCAGTTCTTC.

The chain combines TRBV25-1 with TRBJ1-1, with D hard to call. Trimming pared 3 bases from V and 8 bases from J, leaving 19 bases between. Germline loops: CDR1 MGHDK, CDR2 SYGVNS. This CDR3 is 15 amino acids long. The CDR3 bases are TGTGCCAGCAGTGACCCCCAAGTTCCGAGTGGCGAAGCTTTCTTT. Translation: CASSDPQVPSGEAFF.

This clone was found a few times. The chain is built from TRBV6-4 and TRBJ2-7, with TRBD2 matching over 7 bases. The CDR3 has 14 residues. The germline gives CDR1 MRHNA, CDR2 SNTAGT. The V gene end was trimmed by 6 bases and the J gene end by 3 bases; junction bases not matched to a gene: 8. The CDR3 sequence is CASRPLASYYEQYF. The CDR3 DNA follows: TGTGCCAGCAGGCCACTAGCGTCGTACTACGAGCAGTACTTC.

This clone has just one count. This chain uses TRBV2 with TRBJ2-5; D is perhaps TRBD1 (7 bases). This CDR3 has 15 amino acids. With 3 bases removed from V and 5 bases from J, the gap between germline ends came to 16 bases. Germline V gives CDR1 SNHLY, CDR2 FYNNEI. CDR3 DNA: TGTGCCAGCAGTGAGGAGGGGGCCATCTGGGAGACCCAGTACTTC. It translates to CASSEEGAIWETQYF.

The chain uses TRBV28 and TRBJ2-7; no firm D call. Deletions cut 3 bases from V and 6 bases from J, with 9 bases between. Germline V lookup: CDR1 MDHEN, CDR2 SYDVKM. The CDR3 totals 12 residues. CDR3: CASSLRLFEQYF. CDR3 bases: TGTGCCAGCAGTTTGAGGCTCTTCGAGCAGTACTTC.

The chain couples TRBV19 to TRBJ2-7; perhaps TRBD1 as D (5 bases). Germline CDR1 and CDR2: LNHDA and SQIVND (reference sequence). The CDR3 contains 12 residues. Trimming pared 8 bases from V and 3 bases from J, leaving 11 bases between. The CDR3 DNA is TGTGCCAGTGGGCCAGGGAACTACGAGCAGTACTTC. Protein sequence: CASGPGNYEQYF.

The chain combines TRBV27 with TRBJ1-6, with 9 bases matching TRBD1. V lost 2 bases, J lost 6 bases, and 2 bases stayed unmatched. The CDR3 covers 15 residues. The V gene's germline CDR1 is MNHEY and CDR2 SMNVEV (reference sequence). CDR3 protein: CASSLGTGPNSPLHF. The CDR3 nucleotides read TGTGCCAGCAGTTTAGGGACAGGGCCTAATTCACCCCTCCACTTT.

CDR3 nucleotide sequence: TGTGCCAGCCGCGGAGGGGATGGTTACGAGCAGTACTTC. It specifies CASRGGDGYEQYF. V gene TRBV27 combines with J gene TRBJ2-7; maybe TRBD2 (6 bases). The CDR3 runs 13 residues. V was cut by 8 bases and J by 4 bases, with 15 bases left in between. Germline V CDR1 and CDR2: MNHEY, SMNVEV (reference sequence).

Here the CDR3 DNA reads TGTGCCAGCTTCCCCGGACGGAAGGGGCTCAATGAGCAGTTCTTC. Encoded protein: CASFPGRKGLNEQFF. The chain is built from TRBV5-4 and TRBJ2-1; tentatively, D is TRBD1 (5 bases). The CDR3 is 15 residues long. CDR1 is SGHNT and CDR2 is YYREEE in the germline V gene (reference sequence). Between the trimmed V and J ends, which lost 7 bases and 6 bases, there was a span of 20 bases.

This clone was seen a single time. This chain uses TRBV5-6 with TRBJ2-1; D is perhaps TRBD1 or TRBD2 (6 bases each). Germline assignment: CDR1 SGHDT and CDR2 YYEEEE. Deletions cut 4 bases from V and 4 bases from J, with 18 bases between. The CDR3 spans 16 residues. CDR3 loop: CASSPGQTRAYNEQFF. Here the CDR3 DNA reads TGTGCCAGCAGCCCCGGACAGACTAGGGCTTACAATGAGCAGTTCTTC. The entire variable domain, with the rest obtained from reference TRBV5-6 and TRBJ2-1, is as follows: DAGVTQSPTHLIKTRGQQVTLRCSPKSGHDTVSWYQQALGQGPQFIFQYYEEEERQRGNFPDRFSGHQFPNYSSELNVNALLLGDSALYLCASSPGQTRAYNEQFFGPGTRLTVL.

The chain has TRBV28 and TRBJ2-7; possible D gene TRBD1, 5 bases. The CDR3 covers 11 residues. Trimming removed 7 bases at V and 9 bases at J, with 13 bases between. The germline CDR1 and CDR2 sequences are MDHEN and SYDVKM. The chain's CDR3 is CASTSGFGQYF. CDR3 bases: TGTGCCAGCACCTCAGGGTTTGGGCAGTACTTC.

The chain combines TRBV6-1 with TRBJ2-3, with TRBD2 as a possible D gene (6 bases). The CDR3 is 14 amino acids. The germline gives CDR1 MNHNS, CDR2 SASEGT. V gave up 7 bases and J gave up 0 bases, with 11 bases separating them. The CDR3: CASTGGASTDTQYF. The DNA of the CDR3 is TGTGCCAGCACCGGCGGGGCTAGCACAGATACGCAGTATTTT.

The genes are TRBV5-4 and TRBJ1-2; D remains unclear. The V gene lost 1 base and the J gene lost 2 bases, with 9 bases spanning the gap. Germline CDR1 and CDR2: SGHNT and YYREEE (reference sequence). The CDR3 extends over 14 amino acids. CDR3 amino acids: CASSLTQQNYGYTF. The CDR3 DNA reads TGTGCCAGCAGCTTGACACAGCAGAACTATGGCTACACCTTC.

V is TRBV6-1 and J is TRBJ2-2; unclear D gene. This CDR3 has 13 residues. Trimming cost V 4 bases and J 4 bases, with 7 bases left between them. Germline V gene sequence: CDR1 MNHNS, CDR2 SASEGT. The CDR3: CASSGSSTGELFF. CDR3 in DNA: TGTGCCAGCAGTGGCAGTAGCACCGGGGAGCTGTTTTTT.

The chain joins TRBV7-9 to TRBJ2-7, with 8 bases identical to TRBD1. The CDR3 runs 11 residues. Trimming removed 10 bases from V and 13 bases from J; junction bases left unmatched: 12. Germline CDR1 reads SEHNR; CDR2 reads FQNEAQ (reference sequence). This CDR3 reads CAIFSRTGIYF. The CDR3 coding sequence is TGTGCCATCTTCTCCCGGACAGGGATTTACTTC.

The chain couples TRBV5-1 to TRBJ1-5; maybe TRBD1 (5 bases). The V end was cut by 4 bases, the J end by 7 bases, with 15 bases between. Germline assignment: CDR1 SGHRS and CDR2 YFSETQ. The CDR3 extends over 14 amino acids. CDR3 residues: CASSPGGTAQPQHF. The CDR3 nucleotides read TGCGCCAGCAGCCCGGGAGGGACGGCCCAGCCCCAGCATTTT.

The genes are TRBV10-3 and TRBJ1-5; TRBD1 is a possible D gene (5 bases). Germline V gene sequence: CDR1 ENHRY, CDR2 SYGVKD. V gave up 5 bases and J gave up 5 bases, with 16 bases separating them. The CDR3 is 15 amino acids. The CDR3 loop reads CAISPTTVGDQPQHF. DNA of the CDR3: TGTGCCATCAGTCCGACGACAGTAGGCGATCAGCCCCAGCATTTT.

This rearrangement joins TRBV28 to TRBJ1-5; tentatively, D is TRBD1 (5 bases). The V gene lost 6 bases and the J gene lost 0 bases, with 12 bases spanning the gap. This CDR3 has 15 amino acids. The germline V gene encodes CDR1 MDHEN and CDR2 SYDVKM. CDR3 sequence: CASSGTFSSNQPQHF. Here the CDR3 DNA reads TGTGCCAGCAGCGGGACTTTCTCTAGCAATCAGCCCCAGCATTTT.

The count of this clone is one. V and J are TRBV9 and TRBJ2-1; D possibly uses TRBD1 or TRBD2 (5 bases each). From germline, CDR1 is SGDLS and CDR2 YYNGEE. Trimming removed 2 bases at V and 6 bases at J, with 15 bases between. This CDR3 contains 15 residues. The CDR3 DNA is TGTGCCAGCAGCGTCGGGATAGGGGCGAGCAATGAGCAGTTCTTC. Translated, it gives CASSVGIGASNEQFF.

J is TRBJ2-3 and V is TRBV6-1; 7 bases align to TRBD1. The CDR3 consists of 14 residues. V lost 5 bases and J lost 4; bases outside the gene matches: 6. Germline CDR1 and CDR2: MNHNS and SASEGT. CDR3 sequence (DNA): TGTGCCAGCAGTCATCGACAGGGCTCAGATACGCAGTATTTT. Its protein product is CASSHRQGSDTQYF.

This rearrangement joins TRBV19 to TRBJ2-7; 8 positions agree with TRBD1. Per the germline V gene, CDR1 is LNHDA and CDR2 is SQIVND (reference sequence). V trimming: 7 bases; J trimming: 4 bases; junction bases outside the gene matches: 12. The CDR3 sequence is 15 residues long. CDR3 coding DNA: TGTGCCAGTACCCAAACCAGACAGGGGAGGTACGAGCAGTACTTC. The encoded protein is CASTQTRQGRYEQYF.

The V call is TRBV7-6, the J call TRBJ2-7, with D perhaps matching TRBD1 or TRBD2 (5 bases each). Germline V gives CDR1 SGHVS, CDR2 FNYEAQ. The length of the CDR3 is 15 residues. CDR3 in DNA: TGTGCTAATGACGGGACCCACTCCCTTACCTACGAGCAGTACTTC. This translates into CANDGTHSLTYEQYF.

The gene calls are TRBV27 and TRBJ2-7; tentatively, D is TRBD1 (5 bases). Trimming cost V 5 bases and J 6 bases, with 14 bases left between them. The CDR3 totals 13 residues. CDR1 is MNHEY and CDR2 is SMNVEV in the germline V gene (reference sequence). The CDR3 loop is CASSVRVHSEQYF. CDR3 coding DNA: TGTGCCAGCAGTGTCAGGGTCCACTCCGAGCAGTACTTC.